This T cell receptor (beta chain) is drawn from a study of brain metastases from non-small cell lung cancer. Study-level points and caveats: In 55% to 70% of brain metastases, T-cell clones were expanded compared with matched primary tumors.

Method: immunoSEQ multiplex PCR; TCRdb's copy keeps in-frame clones and lacks some. The sample contains 3,500 to 4,500 clones, roughly 87% of which appear only once. In germline, CDR1 is SGHRS, CDR2 YFSETQ. The CDR3 is made up of 16 amino acids. Details on this clone: No antigen is known for it. An end of the junction differs from the germline gene, which may be a read error.

The receptor comes from a donor aged 40 or older with non-small cell lung cancer. The chain combines TRBV5-1 with TRBJ2-2; unclear D gene. The sequenced material came from primary lung tumor tissue. The CDR3: CASSLVVVANTGELFF. The CDR3, as DNA: TGCGCCAGCAGCTTGGTGGTGGTCGCGAACACTGGGGAGCTGTTTTTT.